A single sample is the source of the 15 T cell receptor beta chains below, sequenced in a study of Ad26.COV2.S vaccination and SARS-CoV-2 variants (dated by TCRdb to the early 2020s). Library preparation used the immunoSEQ multiplex PCR assay. The table comes from immuneACCESS by way of TCRdb, which keeps in-frame sequences with V and J called. Part of the clones is missing from these tables; in studies checked, under half for an unresolved V gene and the rest for unknown reasons. The sample table lists over 450,000 clones, 89% of them with a count of one. The ten largest clones add up to about 1.7% of the sample. The sample's treatment or condition, from its label and the paper: some 20 received Ad26.COV2.S at low or high dose, single or two shots; about five received placebo; per-sample allocation not given. For vaccine and placebo recipients, the sequenced repertoires came from samples collected on day 63 after the first injection.

Here the sequenced sample was peripheral blood, taken in a trial of Ad26.COV2.S vaccine versus placebo. All receptors come from a person aged 18-65 years who received the Ad26.COV2.S COVID-19 vaccine or a placebo.

This chain connects TRBV6-6 to TRBJ1-2, with D possibly matching TRBD1 (6 bases). CDR3 length: 13 residues. V shed 5 bases and J shed 2 bases, with 9 bases lying between them. Germline V gene lookup returns CDR1 MNHNY and CDR2 SVGAGI (reference sequence). The CDR3 DNA is TGTGCCAGCAGTGTCGGGACAAACTATGGCTACACCTTC. It specifies CASSVGTNYGYTF.

The chain recombines TRBV7-3 with TRBJ1-1; D remains unclear. V lost 5 bases and J lost 1, with 8 bases in between. CDR1 is SGHTA and CDR2 is FQGTGA in the germline V gene. This CDR3 has 13 residues. This chain's CDR3 is CASSATGNTEAFF. The CDR3 bases are TGTGCCAGCAGCGCCACGGGGAACACTGAAGCTTTCTTT.

V gene TRBV19 combines with J gene TRBJ1-4; D gene uncertain. V lost 3 bases and J lost 2, with 7 bases in between. The CDR3 consists of 14 residues. Per the germline V gene, CDR1 is LNHDA and CDR2 is SQIVND (reference sequence). The CDR3 nucleotides read TGTGCCAGTAGTATGGCCTCGACTAATGAAAAACTGTTTTTT. Encoded protein: CASSMASTNEKLFF.

This clone has only one observation. This rearrangement joins TRBV5-1 to TRBJ2-3, with D unclear. The CDR3 extends over 14 amino acids. With 4 bases removed from V and 4 bases from J, the gap between germline ends came to 13 bases. Germline CDR1 SGHRS, CDR2 YFSETQ. CDR3 loop: CASSERASADTQYF. CDR3 nucleotide sequence: TGCGCCAGCAGCGAAAGGGCATCTGCAGATACGCAGTATTTT. Using reference TRBV5-1 and TRBJ2-3 for the parts outside the CDR3, the full variable domain is KAGVTQTPRYLIKTRGQQVTLSCSPISGHRSVSWYQQTPGQGLQFLFEYFSETQRNKGNFPGRFSGRQFSNSRSEMNVSTLELGDSALYLCASSERASADTQYFGPGTRLTVL.

The J gene is TRBJ1-4, the V gene TRBV19; unclear D gene. CDR1 is LNHDA and CDR2 is SQIVND in the germline V gene (reference sequence). The germline V and J ends were trimmed by 6 bases and 7 bases, with 21 bases remaining between them. The CDR3 loop spans 16 amino acids. The CDR3 nucleotides read TGTGCCAGTAGCCCCGGCGCTCAATTGTTCAGTGAAAAACTGTTTTTT. It translates to CASSPGAQLFSEKLFF.

The CDR3, as DNA: TGTGCCAGCAGCCCAAAGGACAGGGGGTCCACCGGGGAGCTGTTTTTT. Its translation: CASSPKDRGSTGELFF. The rearrangement uses TRBV7-3 and TRBJ2-2; 10 nucleotides agree with TRBD1. The CDR3 totals 16 residues. CDR1 SGHTA and CDR2 FQGTGA come from the germline V gene. J gave up 4 bases and V 5 bases, and 7 bases lay outside the gene matches.

V is TRBV6-6 and J is TRBJ2-2, with D possibly TRBD2 on 5 matching bases. Germline loops: CDR1 MNHNY, CDR2 SVGAGI (reference sequence). With 5 bases removed from V and 2 bases from J, the gap between germline ends came to 6 bases. This CDR3 has 13 residues. The CDR3 bases are TGTGCCAGCAGTCGGGGAAACACCGGGGAGCTGTTTTTT. It translates to CASSRGNTGELFF.

This chain links TRBV19 with TRBJ2-3; maybe TRBD1 (6 bases). Germline lookup yields CDR1 LNHDA and CDR2 SQIVND (reference sequence). The CDR3 is 17 residues long. With 3 bases removed from V and 2 bases from J, the gap between germline ends came to 18 bases. CDR3 sequence (DNA): TGTGCCAGTAGTATCCCACTTGACAGGACAACCACAGATACGCAGTATTTT. Its protein product is CASSIPLDRTTTDTQYF.

The rearrangement uses TRBV19 and TRBJ2-1, with 7 bases matching TRBD2. This CDR3 spans 14 amino acids. Germline V lookup: CDR1 LNHDA, CDR2 SQIVND (reference sequence). The J segment lost 0 bases and the V segment lost 11 bases, leaving 7 bases of the junction unmatched. The CDR3 DNA reads TGTGCCGCGGGGGTCCCCTACTCCTACAATGAGCAGTTCTTC. Its protein is CAAGVPYSYNEQFF.

CDR3 coding DNA: TGTGCCAGCAGACAAGGGAGCGATTGGAAATTGAAGTCGGCTGAAGCTTTCTTT. Translation gives CASRQGSDWKLKSAEAFF. The chain is built from TRBV5-5 and TRBJ1-1, with D unclear. With 5 bases removed from V and 6 bases from J, the gap between germline ends came to 29 bases. Germline V gene lookup returns CDR1 SGHKS and CDR2 YYEKEE (reference sequence). CDR3 length: 18 amino acids.

The chain joins TRBV14 to TRBJ2-1; 7 bases align to TRBD1. CDR1 and CDR2 from the germline V gene are SGHDN and FVKESK. The CDR3 consists of 16 residues. With 1 base clipped from V and 6 bases from J, the junction kept 9 bases outside the gene matches. CDR3 sequence reads: CASSQVQFPGGNEQFF. The DNA for the CDR3 is TGTGCCAGCAGCCAAGTCCAGTTTCCAGGGGGCAATGAGCAGTTCTTC.

This sequence joins TRBV6-2 or TRBV6-3 and TRBJ2-1; 10 bases are a match to TRBD1. CDR1 and CDR2 from the germline V gene are MNHEY and SVGEGT. V trimming: 6 bases; J trimming: 9 bases; junction bases outside the gene matches: 5. This CDR3 contains 13 residues. Written as DNA, the CDR3 is TGTGCCAGCAGCAGACAGGGGGCCGGTGAGCAGTTCTTC. As protein: CASSRQGAGEQFF.

The chain recombines TRBV19 with TRBJ2-7; no firm D call. The CDR3 extends over 13 amino acids. Germline-derived CDR1 and CDR2 are LNHDA and SQIVND (reference sequence). The V end lost 1 base, the J end lost 4 bases, and 8 bases lay between the germline ends. The CDR3 coding sequence is TGTGCCAGTAGTATAGGGAACGGGTACGAGCAGTACTTC. It translates to CASSIGNGYEQYF.

The J gene is TRBJ2-3, the V gene TRBV4-3; D gene ambiguous. CDR1 LGHNA and CDR2 YSLEER come from the germline V gene. V dropped 1 base and J dropped 6 bases, with 11 bases sitting between them. The CDR3 covers 14 residues. CDR3 DNA sequence: TGCGCCAGCAGCCAAGGTCCGCCGCCGGATACGCAGTATTTT. Amino acid sequence: CASSQGPPPDTQYF.

The CDR3 sequence is CASSPPPGTHNEQFF. CDR3 nucleotide sequence: TGTGCCAGCTCACCCCCACCGGGGACTCACAATGAGCAGTTCTTC. The V and J genes are TRBV18 and TRBJ2-1, with D possibly matching TRBD2 (6 bases). Between the trimmed V and J ends, which lost 3 bases and 5 bases, there was a span of 14 bases. Per the germline V gene, CDR1 is KGHSH and CDR2 is LQKENI. The CDR3 runs to 15 residues.